Included here is one TCR beta chain sequence, with context. This entry belongs to a study of shared clonotypes between healthy human individuals. Positive CCR7 selection of CD45RO-negative cells yielded the naive CD8 cells, and terminally differentiated effector memory CD45RA+ cells were excluded. Produced via immunoSEQ multiplex PCR; TCRdb's table is partial and in-frame only. The sample consists of about 1,800,000 clones, approximately 94% of them appearing once. The CDR3 sequence is 16 residues long. CDR1 and CDR2 from the germline V gene are MNHEY and SMNVEV (reference sequence). V shed 4 bases and J 7 bases; nucleotides not matched to a gene: 10.

The chain employs TRBV27 and TRBJ1-6; 7 bases agree with TRBD1. Sequencing was done on a sample of naive CD8+ T cells sorted from blood. This TCR came from a man in his late teens or twenties in good health. The CDR3 DNA reads TGTGCCAGCAGTTATGGGCCAGGGGGATGGAATTCACCCCTCCACTTT. Protein sequence: CASSYGPGGWNSPLHF.